This TCR beta chain was documented in a study of T cell responses to AZD1222 COVID-19 vaccine. Study observations and caveats: The donors showed a predominance of white British ancestry and of females, with possible underestimation of clonal diversity. Spike-wide coverage was observed for vaccine-associated CD4 TCRs, with dominant responses at 160-218 and 743-854.

For this clone: Its specificity is unknown.

The V gene lost 0 bases and the J gene lost 3 bases, with 5 bases spanning the gap. Germline CDR1 is SGHRS and CDR2 is YFSETQ. This CDR3 is 13 amino acids long. Clones were read by immunoSEQ multiplex PCR, and TCRdb kept only the in-frame ones, dropping some. In the table there are about 160,000 clones, around 94% of which are singletons. The J gene is TRBJ2-3, the V gene TRBV5-1; D possibly corresponds to TRBD1 (5 bases). The TCR sequence derives from an adult in good health. The specimen comprised peripheral blood, sampled on day 0 of AZD1222 vaccination. The CDR3 here is CASSLGQTDTQYF. CDR3 DNA sequence: TGCGCCAGCAGCTTGGGACAGACAGATACGCAGTATTTT.